These T cell receptor beta chains were read from a single sample in a study of OX40 agonist ivuxolimab in advanced cancers. Clones were sequenced by immunoSEQ multiplex PCR, and TCRdb holds only the in-frame ones, with some missing. The sample has roughly 68,000 clones, around 90% seen once. Sequencing was performed on CD4+ or CD8+ T cells sorted from blood, taken in a trial of the OX40 agonist ivuxolimab. The receptor set was obtained from an adult with an advanced solid tumor such as melanoma, head and neck, liver or kidney cancer. Each CDR3 is given with its conserved first and last residue. The D gene is left open where the match is weak. Not every row has a clone size; where given, it reads once, few, many or a size class.

TGTGCCTGGAGTGGACCAAGAAGCAATCAGCCCCAGCATTTT CAWSGPRSNQPQHF TRBJ1-5 NA NA TRBV30
TGTGCCAGCAGTTGGCGGCCTGACACAGATACGCAGTATTTT CASSWRPDTDTQYF TRBJ2-3 NA NA TRBV7-3
TGTGCCAGCAGCTTAAGGGGCTTCTCTGGAAACACCATATATTTT CASSLRGFSGNTIYF TRBJ1-3 NA NA TRBV7-9
TGTGCCAGCAGCTTAGGGCAGGAAGGGACTGAAGCTTTCTTT CASSLGQEGTEAFF TRBJ1-1 NA NA TRBV7-9
TGTGCCAGCAGCGTAGCTACAGGGGGGAACACTGAAGCTTTCTTT CASSVATGGNTEAFF TRBJ1-1 TRBD1 once TRBV9
TGTGCCAGTAGTATGTCCGGGATTCGCACCAATGAGCAGTTCTTC CASSMSGIRTNEQFF TRBJ2-1 NA NA TRBV19
TGTGCCAGTAGCCCTAACAGACAAGAGACCCAGTACTTC CASSPNRQETQYF TRBJ2-5 NA NA TRBV19
TGTGCCAGCAGCACGGACCCTACCTACGAGCAGTACTTC CASSTDPTYEQYF TRBJ2-7 NA NA TRBV6-6
TGTGCCAGCAGCCCCCGGTGGGACGAGCAGTACTTC CASSPRWDEQYF TRBJ2-7 NA once TRBV7-2
TGTGCCAGTACCCCGACAGGGGGCGCCGGTGAAGCTTTCTTT CASTPTGGAGEAFF TRBJ1-1 TRBD1 NA TRBV19
TGTGCCATCAGTGAGCTGGGACAGGCCGACTCCTATGGCTACACCTTC CAISELGQADSYGYTF TRBJ1-2 TRBD1 NA TRBV10-3
TGTGCCAGCAGTTACTCGACCAGGGAGACCCAGTACTTC CASSYSTRETQYF TRBJ2-5 NA NA TRBV6-5
TGTGCCAGCAGCTTAGGGACAGGGTCGAAGCTGTTTTTT CASSLGTGSKLFF TRBJ2-2 TRBD1 NA TRBV11-3
TGTGCCAGCAGTAATGGACCTCCCAAGAACACCATATATTTT CASSNGPPKNTIYF TRBJ1-3 NA NA TRBV6-6
TGTGCCAGCTCACCACAGAACGGCCAAGAGACCCAGTACTTC CASSPQNGQETQYF TRBJ2-5 NA NA TRBV18
TGTGCCAGCAGCCAAAGACTAGCGGGGCCGAGGGAGACCCAGTACTTC CASSQRLAGPRETQYF TRBJ2-5 TRBD2 NA TRBV7-2
TGCGCCAGCAGTGCGGACTACGCAGATACGCAGTATTTT CASSADYADTQYF TRBJ2-3 NA NA TRBV10-1
TGTGCCAGTAGTCCTCAGACAGGGGGCTGGAGCAATCAGCCCCAGCATTTT CASSPQTGGWSNQPQHF TRBJ1-5 TRBD1 NA TRBV19
TGTGCCAGCAGCACCGGGCCCCAAGGTGAGCAGTACTTC CASSTGPQGEQYF TRBJ2-7 NA NA TRBV21-1
TGTGCCAGCAGTTCACCCGGGACAGGGCACACTGAAGCTTTCTTT CASSSPGTGHTEAFF TRBJ1-1 TRBD1 few TRBV28